The 21 T cell receptor beta chains reported below all come from one sample, sequenced in a study of T-cell memory formation after mild COVID-19. TCRdb called the 5' RACE reads again in MiXCR, with one record for every CDR3 protein. The sample consists of 300,000 to 400,000 distinct CDR3 sequences, roughly an eighth of them appearing once. Sequencing was done on a sample of PBMCs or a T cell subset sorted from them (not recorded which). Receptors originate from a man aged 18-30 years who had mild COVID-19 (a few samples of this study predate the infection). Cell type and time point are not known.

The CDR3 here is CAISDRPGGDEQYV. DNA for the CDR3: TGTGCCATCAGTGACAGGCCAGGGGGCGACGAGCAGTACGTC. The V and J genes are TRBV10-3 and TRBJ2-7; TRBD1 agrees at 8 bases. CDR1 is ENHRY and CDR2 is SYGVKD in the germline V gene. The trim removed 3 bases at V and 5 bases at J, leaving 6 bases unmatched. This CDR3 contains 14 residues.

The chain has TRBV7-6 and TRBJ2-3; D uncertain. The CDR3 runs 15 residues. Trimming took 4 bases from V and 2 from J, leaving 13 bases between them. CDR1 and CDR2 from the germline V gene are SGHVS and FNYEAQ. CDR3 protein: CASSSRGSNTDTQYF. The CDR3, as DNA: TGTGCCAGCAGCTCCCGAGGCAGCAACACAGATACGCAGTATTTT.

A single count supports this clonotype. This chain uses TRBV4-1 with TRBJ1-1, with D possibly being TRBD1 (5 bases). Germline V gene sequence: CDR1 MGHRA, CDR2 YSYEKL. The CDR3 totals 12 residues. V was clipped by 5 bases and J by 12 bases, with 16 bases between them. The DNA of the CDR3 is TGCGCCAGCAGCGAGGGGCTTTCTGGAACTTTCTTT. It codes for CASSEGLSGTFF.

This clonotype has a count of ten or more. CDR3 nucleotides: TGTGCCAGCAGTAGGAGGGCAACTAATGAAAAACTGTTTTTT. As protein: CASSRRATNEKLFF. The V and J genes are TRBV6-5 and TRBJ1-4, with no clear D. From germline, CDR1 is MNHEY and CDR2 SVGAGI. This CDR3 spans 14 amino acids. V gave up 5 bases and J gave up 0 bases, with 7 bases separating them.

V gene TRBV6-2 or TRBV6-3 combines with J gene TRBJ2-5, with D possibly called TRBD1 or TRBD2 (5 bases each). This CDR3 is 14 amino acids long. Germline V lookup: CDR1 MNHEY, CDR2 SVGEGT. Trimming cost V 4 bases and J 2 bases, with 11 bases left between them. The CDR3 here is CASSSRDHQETQYF. The CDR3 nucleotides are TGTGCCAGCAGTTCCCGGGACCATCAAGAGACCCAGTACTTC.

This clonotype was counted once. The chain combines TRBV4-3 with TRBJ1-4, with D tentatively TRBD1 (6 bases). V lost 0 bases and J 5 bases, leaving 13 bases between the germline ends. The length of the CDR3 is 16 residues. CDR1 LGHNA and CDR2 YSLEER come from the germline V gene. Here the CDR3 DNA reads TGCGCCAGCAGCCAAGATAGGAACAGGGAAAATGAAAAACTGTTTTTT. Its translation is CASSQDRNRENEKLFF.

This chain uses TRBV18 with TRBJ1-1; 7 bases map to TRBD1. V trimming: 3 bases; J trimming: 4 bases; junction bases outside the gene matches: 5. The CDR3 sequence is 14 residues long. Germline-derived CDR1 and CDR2 are KGHSH and LQKENI. CDR3 sequence (DNA): TGTGCCAGCTCACCGACAGGGATCGGCACTGAAGCTTTCTTT. It codes for CASSPTGIGTEAFF. Full variable domain (outside the CDR3, taken from reference TRBV18 and TRBJ1-1): NAGVMQNPRHLVRRRGQEARLRCSPMKGHSHVYWYRQLPEEGLKFMVYLQKENIIDESGMPKERFSAEFPKEGPSILRIQQVVRGDSAAYFCASSPTGIGTEAFFGQGTRLTVV.

The V call is TRBV18, the J call TRBJ1-6; D may be TRBD1 (5 bases). The germline CDR1 and CDR2 sequences are KGHSH and LQKENI. V was pared by 0 bases and J by 12 bases, with 9 bases between. The CDR3 length is 13 residues. The CDR3 region has the DNA TGTGCCAGCTCACCACCCCAGGGCAGACCCCTCCACTTT. Its protein product is CASSPPQGRPLHF.

The V gene is TRBV7-9, the J gene TRBJ2-3; 9 nucleotides line up with TRBD1. The CDR3 covers 14 residues. The germline V gene has CDR1 SEHNR and CDR2 FQNEAQ (reference sequence). The V gene end was trimmed by 6 bases and the J gene end by 4 bases; junction bases not matched to a gene: 5. Here the CDR3 reads CASSGDREPDTQYF. The CDR3 nucleotides are TGTGCCAGCAGTGGGGACAGGGAGCCAGATACGCAGTATTTT.

The CDR3 sequence is CASSQAKRTTGDEQYV. The CDR3 bases are TGTGCCAGCAGCCAAGCAAAAAGAACGACAGGGGATGAGCAGTACGTC. The chain carries TRBV14 and TRBJ2-7, with 8 bases aligning to TRBD1. V was pared by 1 base and J by 7 bases, with 12 bases of the junction left unmatched. The CDR3 sequence is 16 residues long. CDR1 is SGHDN, CDR2 FVKESK, per germline.

This clonotype was seen only a few times. The CDR3 DNA is TGTGCCAGCAGGGCCCGCCTCCGGGTGAACACTGAAGCTTTCTTT. Amino acids: CASRARLRVNTEAFF. The chain combines TRBV6-5 with TRBJ1-1, with D uncertain. The germline V gene encodes CDR1 MNHEY and CDR2 SVGAGI. The V gene lost 6 bases and the J gene lost 0 bases, with 14 bases spanning the gap. The CDR3 has 15 amino acids.

This clonotype has a handful of counts. This sequence joins TRBV3-1 and TRBJ1-4; D gene uncertain. Trimming left V 3 bases short and J 10 bases short, with 6 bases between. There are 11 residues in the CDR3. Germline V lookup: CDR1 LGHDT, CDR2 YNNKEL (reference sequence). Here the CDR3 reads CASSQEGKLFF. The CDR3 bases are TGTGCCAGCAGCCAGGAGGGAAAACTGTTTTTT.

V gene TRBV12-3 or TRBV12-4 combines with J gene TRBJ1-1, with D perhaps matching TRBD1 (5 bases). V lost 1 base and J 6 bases, leaving 12 bases between the germline ends. This CDR3 is 14 amino acids long. Here the CDR3 reads CASSLGQGLAEAFF. Here the CDR3 DNA reads TGTGCCAGCAGTTTAGGGCAGGGTCTAGCTGAAGCTTTCTTT.

V gene TRBV9 combines with J gene TRBJ2-5, with 7 nucleotides matching TRBD2. The J segment lost 2 bases and the V segment lost 0 bases, leaving 4 bases of the junction unmatched. The CDR3 runs to 15 residues. From germline, CDR1 is SGDLS and CDR2 YYNGEE. CDR3 nucleotide sequence: TGTGCCAGCAGCGTAGGGGGAGGGGCGCAAGAGACCCAGTACTTC. Amino acids: CASSVGGGAQETQYF.

With regard to this clonotype: It may be a read error: a sequence one base away is much more abundant. The chain recombines TRBV4-1 with TRBJ2-2; D might be TRBD1 (6 bases). CDR1 MGHRA and CDR2 YSYEKL come from the germline V gene. The V and J ends lost 3 bases and 1 base respectively, with 6 bases between them. CDR3 length equals 14 residues. The CDR3 reads CASSQGQNTGELFF. For the CDR3, the DNA is TGCGCCAGCAGCCAGGGACAGAACACCGGGGAGCTGTTTTTT.

This clonotype was observed a handful of times. The chain carries TRBV20-1 and TRBJ1-1; possible D gene TRBD1, 6 bases. The CDR3 is 15 amino acids. Between the trimmed V and J ends, which lost 6 bases and 4 bases, there was a span of 21 bases. From germline, CDR1 is DFQATT and CDR2 SNEGSKA (reference sequence). CDR3 bases: TGCAGTGCAACGCAGATGAGGGGGGGGAGCACTGAAGCTTTCTTT. Encoded protein: CSATQMRGGSTEAFF.

This clonotype was found a few times. V and J are TRBV29-1 and TRBJ2-1; D is perhaps TRBD2 (7 bases). Trimming cost V 4 bases and J 7 bases, with 23 bases left between them. The CDR3 length is 16 residues. Germline lookup yields CDR1 SQVTM and CDR2 ANQGSEA. The CDR3 loop reads CSVAPLGGGGPNEQFF. In DNA, the CDR3 is TGCAGCGTTGCCCCCCTGGGGGGGGGGGGCCCGAATGAGCAGTTCTTC.

The V gene is TRBV6-4, the J gene TRBJ2-1; 7 bases are a match to TRBD1. CDR3 length: 15 residues. After removal of 2 bases from V and 4 bases from J, the junction contained 5 bases not matched to a gene. Germline lookup yields CDR1 MRHNA and CDR2 SNTAGT. The CDR3 here is CASSDRDSSYNEQFF. The CDR3 nucleotides are TGTGCCAGCAGTGACCGGGACAGTTCTTACAATGAGCAGTTCTTC.

This chain uses TRBV11-3 with TRBJ2-3; TRBD1 matches 7 bases. Trimming cost V 6 bases and J 0 bases; bases outside gene matches: 9. Germline V CDR1 and CDR2: SGHNT, YENEEA. This CDR3 comprises 16 residues. The CDR3 loop reads CASSYSAQGSTDTQYF. In nucleotides, the CDR3 is TGTGCCAGCAGTTACTCGGCACAGGGGAGCACAGATACGCAGTATTTT.

The chain uses TRBV7-9 and TRBJ2-5; either TRBD1 or TRBD2 may fit D (7 bases each). V dropped 6 bases and J dropped 2 bases, with 13 bases sitting between them. CDR1 and CDR2 from the germline V gene are SEHNR and FQNEAQ (reference sequence). The CDR3 is 14 residues long. This chain's CDR3 is CASRAGGGQETQYF. The CDR3 DNA reads TGTGCCAGCAGAGCAGGGGGAGGGCAAGAGACCCAGTACTTC. Supplemented by reference TRBV7-9 and TRBJ2-5, the full variable domain reads DTGVSQNPRHKITKRGQNVTFRCDPISEHNRLYWYRQTLGQGPEFLTYFQNEAQLEKSRLLSDRFSAERPKGSFSTLEIQRTEQGDSAMYLCASRAGGGQETQYFGPGTRLLVL.

The J gene is TRBJ1-4, the V gene TRBV5-1; TRBD1 agrees at 8 bases. The CDR3 runs 19 residues. The trim removed 4 bases at V and 10 bases at J, leaving 24 bases unmatched. Germline loops: CDR1 SGHRS, CDR2 YFSETQ. CDR3 nucleotides: TGCGCCAGCAGCCTTGGACAGGGACTGAAGGCGTGGGGCGAAAGAAAACTGTTTTTT. Translation: CASSLGQGLKAWGERKLFF.